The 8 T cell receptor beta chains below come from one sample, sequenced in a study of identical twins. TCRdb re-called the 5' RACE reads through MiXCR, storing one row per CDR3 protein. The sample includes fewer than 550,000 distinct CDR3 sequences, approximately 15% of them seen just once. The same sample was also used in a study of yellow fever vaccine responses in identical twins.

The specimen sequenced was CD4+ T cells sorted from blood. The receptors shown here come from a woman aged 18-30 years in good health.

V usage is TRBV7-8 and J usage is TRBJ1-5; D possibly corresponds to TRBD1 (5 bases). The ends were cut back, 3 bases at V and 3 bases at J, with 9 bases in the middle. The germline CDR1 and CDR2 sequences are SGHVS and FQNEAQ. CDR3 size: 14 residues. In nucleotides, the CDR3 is TGTGCCAGCAGCTTTGGACAACCCAATCAGCCCCAGCATTTT. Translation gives CASSFGQPNQPQHF.

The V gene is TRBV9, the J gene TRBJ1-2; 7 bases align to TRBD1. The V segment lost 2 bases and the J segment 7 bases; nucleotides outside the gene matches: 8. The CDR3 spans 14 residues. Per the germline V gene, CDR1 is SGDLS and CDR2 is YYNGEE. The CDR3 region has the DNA TGTGCCAGCAGCGTCACCGGGCAGGGGGTTGGCTACACCTTC. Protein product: CASSVTGQGVGYTF.

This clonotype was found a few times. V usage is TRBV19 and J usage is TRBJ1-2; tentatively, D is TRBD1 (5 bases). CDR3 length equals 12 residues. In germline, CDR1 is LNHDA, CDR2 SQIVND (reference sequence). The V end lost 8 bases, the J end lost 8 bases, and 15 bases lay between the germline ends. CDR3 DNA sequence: TGTGCCAGTGGGGAGACAGTGACGGGCTACACCTTC. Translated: CASGETVTGYTF.

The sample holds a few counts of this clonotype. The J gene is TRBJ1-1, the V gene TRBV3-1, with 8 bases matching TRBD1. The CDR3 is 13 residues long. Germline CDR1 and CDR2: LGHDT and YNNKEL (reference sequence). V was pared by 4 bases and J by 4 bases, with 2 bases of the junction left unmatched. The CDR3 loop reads CASSRGTGTEAFF. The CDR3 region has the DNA TGTGCCAGCAGCCGCGGGACAGGCACTGAAGCTTTCTTT.

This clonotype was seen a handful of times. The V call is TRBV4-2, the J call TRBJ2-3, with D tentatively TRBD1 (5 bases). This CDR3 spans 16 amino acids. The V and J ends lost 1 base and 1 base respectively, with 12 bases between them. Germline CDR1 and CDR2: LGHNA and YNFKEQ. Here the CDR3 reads CASSQVATRGTDTQYF. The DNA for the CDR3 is TGTGCCAGCAGCCAAGTTGCGACCAGGGGCACAGATACGCAGTATTTT.

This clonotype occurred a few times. In DNA form, the CDR3 reads TGCAGCGTTGAATACGGGGGAGATACGCAGTATTTT. Translated: CSVEYGGDTQYF. The rearrangement links TRBV29-1 to TRBJ2-3; D may be TRBD2 (6 bases). Germline-derived CDR1 and CDR2 are SQVTM and ANQGSEA. The CDR3 length is 12 residues. Trimming removed 2 bases at V and 5 bases at J, with 8 bases between.

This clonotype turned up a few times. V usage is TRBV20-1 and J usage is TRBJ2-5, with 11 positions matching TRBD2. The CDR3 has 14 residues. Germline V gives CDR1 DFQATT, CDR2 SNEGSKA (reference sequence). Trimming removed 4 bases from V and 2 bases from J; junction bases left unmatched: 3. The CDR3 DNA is TGCAGTGCTATGAGACTAGCGGGGCAAGAGACCCAGTACTTC. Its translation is CSAMRLAGQETQYF.

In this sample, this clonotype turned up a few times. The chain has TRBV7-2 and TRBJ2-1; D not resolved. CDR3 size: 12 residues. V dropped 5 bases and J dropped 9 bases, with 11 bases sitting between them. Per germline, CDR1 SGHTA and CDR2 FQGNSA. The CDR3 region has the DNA TGTGCCAGCAGCCCCGGTGCCGGTGAGCAGTTCTTC. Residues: CASSPGAGEQFF. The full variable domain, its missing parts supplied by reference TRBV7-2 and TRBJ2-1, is GAGVSQSPSNKVTEKGKDVELRCDPISGHTALYWYRQSLGQGLEFLIYFQGNSAPDKSGLPSDRFSAERTGGSVSTLTIQRTQQEDSAVYLCASSPGAGEQFFGPGTRLTVL.